The entry below describes one TCR beta chain. The sample originates from a study of blood T cell repertoires in COVID-19. Study-wide background: COVID-19 samples, acute and convalescent, were from the United States, Italy and Spain.

V was clipped by 3 bases and J by 2 bases, with 10 bases between them. CDR1 is KGHSH and CDR2 is LQKENI in the germline V gene. There are 14 residues in the CDR3. Per the original data handling: Reference gene primer amplification in the assay estimated nucleated cell counts. Clones were read by immunoSEQ multiplex PCR, and TCRdb kept only the in-frame ones, dropping some. D and trimming come from the DNA, and the V and J calls and clone size come from that table. This table has a few hundred thousand clones, 80% to 90% appearing once. This TCR was sampled from a man aged 45 to 65 with active or convalescent COVID-19. This sequence joins TRBV18 and TRBJ1-2; D is ambiguous. What was sequenced was peripheral blood. The CDR3 DNA is TGTGCCAGCTCACCCGAAGAGCTAAACTATGGCTACACCTTC. Translating it yields CASSPEELNYGYTF.